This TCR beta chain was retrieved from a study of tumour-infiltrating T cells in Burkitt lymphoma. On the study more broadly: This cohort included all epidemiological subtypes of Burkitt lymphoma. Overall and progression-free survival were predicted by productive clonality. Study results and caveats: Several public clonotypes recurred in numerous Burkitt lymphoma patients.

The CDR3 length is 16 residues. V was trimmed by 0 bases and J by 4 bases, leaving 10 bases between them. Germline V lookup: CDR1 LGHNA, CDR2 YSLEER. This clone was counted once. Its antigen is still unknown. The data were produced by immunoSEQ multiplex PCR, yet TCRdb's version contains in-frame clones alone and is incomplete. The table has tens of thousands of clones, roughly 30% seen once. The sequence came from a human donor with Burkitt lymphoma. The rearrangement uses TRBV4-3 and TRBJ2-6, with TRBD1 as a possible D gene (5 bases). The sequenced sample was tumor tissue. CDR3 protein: CASSQDIRGGANVLTF. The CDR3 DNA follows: TGCGCCAGCAGCCAAGATATTAGGGGAGGGGCCAACGTCCTGACTTTC.